The subject of this entry is one T cell receptor beta chain. CDR3 size: 16 residues. Trimming removed 7 bases at V and 2 bases at J, with 20 bases between. Germline CDR1 LNHDA, CDR2 SQIVND (reference sequence). Generated by immunoSEQ multiplex PCR, the TCRdb table keeps only in-frame clones and is missing some. The sample lists about 150,000 clones; approximately 89% were seen once. The data derive from a study of T cell responses to AZD1222 COVID-19 vaccine. V is TRBV19 and J is TRBJ1-2; D unclear. Sequenced here: peripheral blood, sampled on day 0 of AZD1222 vaccination. The receptor was isolated from an adult in good health. The CDR3 DNA follows: TGTGCCAGTATACCGGTATGGGGTACGAGGAACTATGGCTACACCTTC. It translates to CASIPVWGTRNYGYTF.